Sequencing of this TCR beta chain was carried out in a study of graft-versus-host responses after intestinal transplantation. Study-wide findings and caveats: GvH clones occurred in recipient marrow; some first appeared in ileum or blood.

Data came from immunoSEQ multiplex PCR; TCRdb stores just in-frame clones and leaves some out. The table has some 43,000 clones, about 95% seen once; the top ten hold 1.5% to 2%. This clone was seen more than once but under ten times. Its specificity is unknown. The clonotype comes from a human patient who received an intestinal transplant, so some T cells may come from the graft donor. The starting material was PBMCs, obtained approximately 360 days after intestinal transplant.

CDR3 in DNA: TGTGCCAGCAGTTCGGCACTAGCGGGGGGTCGAGAGACCCAGTACTTC. This translates into CASSSALAGGRETQYF. The chain links TRBV6-5 to TRBJ2-5, with 12 bases matching TRBD2. The CDR3 loop spans 16 amino acids. V lost 4 bases, J lost 4 bases, and 7 bases stayed unmatched. Germline CDR1 and CDR2: MNHEY and SVGAGI.